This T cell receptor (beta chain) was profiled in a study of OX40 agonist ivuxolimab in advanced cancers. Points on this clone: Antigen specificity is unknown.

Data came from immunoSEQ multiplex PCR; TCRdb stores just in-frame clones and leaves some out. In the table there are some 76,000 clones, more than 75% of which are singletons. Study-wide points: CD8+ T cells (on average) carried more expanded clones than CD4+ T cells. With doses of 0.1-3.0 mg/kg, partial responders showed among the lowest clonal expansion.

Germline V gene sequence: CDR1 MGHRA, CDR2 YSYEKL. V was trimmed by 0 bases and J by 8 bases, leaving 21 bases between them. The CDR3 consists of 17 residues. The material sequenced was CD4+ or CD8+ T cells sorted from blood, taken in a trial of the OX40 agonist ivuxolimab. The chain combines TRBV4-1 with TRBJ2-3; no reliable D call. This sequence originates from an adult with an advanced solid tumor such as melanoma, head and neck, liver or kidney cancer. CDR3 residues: CASSQEVVLDSVSTQYF. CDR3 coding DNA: TGCGCCAGCAGCCAAGAGGTGGTGCTCGATTCTGTGAGTACGCAGTATTTT.